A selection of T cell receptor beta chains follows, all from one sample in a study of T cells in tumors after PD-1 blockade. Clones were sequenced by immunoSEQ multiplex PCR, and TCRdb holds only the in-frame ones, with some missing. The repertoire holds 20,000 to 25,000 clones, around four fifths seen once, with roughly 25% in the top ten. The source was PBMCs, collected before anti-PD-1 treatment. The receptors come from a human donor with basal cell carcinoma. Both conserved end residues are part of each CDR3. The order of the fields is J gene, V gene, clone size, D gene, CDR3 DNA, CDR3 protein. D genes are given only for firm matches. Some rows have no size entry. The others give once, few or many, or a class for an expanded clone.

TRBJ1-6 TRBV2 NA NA TGTGCCAGCAGTCAAGGACGCGGATCACCCCTCCACTTT CASSQGRGSPLHF
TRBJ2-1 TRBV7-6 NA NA TGTGCCAGCAGCTTGGGGCTGCACTCCTACAATGAGCAGTTCTTC CASSLGLHSYNEQFF
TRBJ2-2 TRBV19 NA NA TGTGCCAGTAGTATACTTTCTAGCGTGCCCGGGGAGCTGTTTTTT CASSILSSVPGELFF
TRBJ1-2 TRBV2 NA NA TGTGCCAGCAGTGGTATCCGATTCGATGGCTACACCTTC CASSGIRFDGYTF
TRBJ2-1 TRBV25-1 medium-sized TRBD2 TGTGCCAGCAGTGGAGCGGGAGGGAATAATGAGCAGTTCTTC CASSGAGGNNEQFF
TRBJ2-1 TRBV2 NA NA TGTGCCAGCAGTGAGGGGGGGGCGGGGGCGGGGAGCTCCTACAATGAGCAGTTCTTC CASSEGGAGAGSSYNEQFF
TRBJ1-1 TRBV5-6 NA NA TGTGCCAGCAGCTTGGGGCAAGGACGGCTCGTGAACACTGAAGCTTTCTTT CASSLGQGRLVNTEAFF
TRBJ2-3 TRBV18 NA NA TGTGCCAGCTCTCTTGGGACTAGCACAGATACGCAGTATTTT CASSLGTSTDTQYF
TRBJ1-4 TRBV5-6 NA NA TGTGCCAGCAGCGGTTCTTCGGGGATGGCTAATGAAAAACTGTTTTTT CASSGSSGMANEKLFF
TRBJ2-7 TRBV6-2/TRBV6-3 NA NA TGTGCCAGCAGTAACTCCTACGAGCAGTACTTC CASSNSYEQYF
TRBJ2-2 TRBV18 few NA TGTGCCAGCTCACCACCGGGGAGGAACACCGGGGAGCTGTTTTTT CASSPPGRNTGELFF
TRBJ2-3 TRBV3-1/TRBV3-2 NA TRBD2 TGTGCCAGCAGCCAACTAAGCGGGAGGTACACAGATACGCAGTATTTT CASSQLSGRYTDTQYF
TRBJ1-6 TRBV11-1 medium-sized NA TGTGCCAGCAGCTTCCAGGGGACCAATTCACCCCTCCACTTT CASSFQGTNSPLHF
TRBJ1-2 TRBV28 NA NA TGTGCCAGCAGGGGGTCCGGTTACTATGGCTACACCTTC CASRGSGYYGYTF
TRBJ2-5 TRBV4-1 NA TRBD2 TGCGCCAGCAGCCAAGAGGTTTGGGCGGGAGTGGAGACCCAGTACTTC CASSQEVWAGVETQYF
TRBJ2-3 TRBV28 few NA TGTGCCAGCAGTCCTTATCGCCGACTGGGCGACGGGGGCACAGATACGCAGTATTTT CASSPYRRLGDGGTDTQYF
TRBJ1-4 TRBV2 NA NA TGTGCCCTCTCCGACAGGAATAATGAAAAACTGTTTTTT CALSDRNNEKLFF
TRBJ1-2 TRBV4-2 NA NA TGTGCCAGCAGCCAAGATCGTGATACTTCGACAGGCTATGGCTACACCTTC CASSQDRDTSTGYGYTF
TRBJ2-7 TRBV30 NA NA TGTGCCTGGCGGGGGTGGCGGGCCGCGGAAGCGCAGTACTTC CAWRGWRAAEAQYF
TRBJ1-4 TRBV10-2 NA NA TGCGCCAGCAGCGAAAGGAGCGAAAAACTGTTTTTT CASSERSEKLFF
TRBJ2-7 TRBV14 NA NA TGTGCCAGCAGCCCCACAACCTTAGATAGCGAGCAGTACTTC CASSPTTLDSEQYF
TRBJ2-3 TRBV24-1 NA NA TGTGCCACCAGTGATTTCGACGGCACAGATACGCAGTATTTT CATSDFDGTDTQYF
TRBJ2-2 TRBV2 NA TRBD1 TGTGCCAGCAGTCCCACCGACAGGGGGAAGAGGACCGGGGAGCTGTTTTTT CASSPTDRGKRTGELFF
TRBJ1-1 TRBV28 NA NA TGTGCCAGCAGTTTAAGCAGGGGTTACACTGAAGCTTTCTTT CASSLSRGYTEAFF
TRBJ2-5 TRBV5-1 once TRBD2 TGCGCCAGCAGCGCCGGGACTAGCGGGAGTTCCCGTCAAGAGACCCAGTACTTC CASSAGTSGSSRQETQYF
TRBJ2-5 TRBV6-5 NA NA TGTGCCAGCAGCGTCTTAGGAAGTGTGGAGACCCAGTACTTC CASSVLGSVETQYF
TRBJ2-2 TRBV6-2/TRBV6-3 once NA TGTGCCAGCAGTCTAGCCCCTCGGAACACCGGGGAGCTGTTTTTT CASSLAPRNTGELFF
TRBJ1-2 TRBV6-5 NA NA TGTGCCAGCAGTTACTCTTTTAATCGGGGGGCTGGCTACACCTTC CASSYSFNRGAGYTF
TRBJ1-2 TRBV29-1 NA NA TGCAGCGTTGATGGAGGAAGCCATGGCTACACCTTC CSVDGGSHGYTF
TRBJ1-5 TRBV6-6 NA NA TGTGCCAGCAGGTCAGGACAGATTAACAATCAGCCCCAGCATTTT CASRSGQINNQPQHF
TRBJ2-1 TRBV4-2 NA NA TGTGCCAGCAGCCAAGATGGTGCGCGGGGATACAATGAGCAGTTCTTC CASSQDGARGYNEQFF
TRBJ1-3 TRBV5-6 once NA TGTGCCAGCAGCTTCTCCGACGGCACCATATATTTT CASSFSDGTIYF
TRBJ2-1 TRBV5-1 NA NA TGCGCCAGCAGCTTGGAGGCAAACAATGAGCAGTTCTTC CASSLEANNEQFF
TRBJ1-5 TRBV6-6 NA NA TGTGCCAGCAGCTCCATGGGAGGGCCCCAGCATTTT CASSSMGGPQHF
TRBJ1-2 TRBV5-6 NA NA TGTGCCAGCAGCTCCACAGGGAGGTATGGCTACACCTTC CASSSTGRYGYTF
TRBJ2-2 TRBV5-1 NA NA TGCGCCAGCAGCCCATACCGGGGGACAAACGGGGAGCTGTTTTTT CASSPYRGTNGELFF
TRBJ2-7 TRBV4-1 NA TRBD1 TGCGCCAGCAGCCAGGCCGGGACAGGGGAAAGCGAGCAGTACTTC CASSQAGTGESEQYF
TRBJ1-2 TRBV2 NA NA TGTGCCAGCAGTGACAGGGCGAACACGAACTATGGCTACACCTTC CASSDRANTNYGYTF
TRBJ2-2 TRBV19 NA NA TGTGCCAGTACTCCGGCCGCGGGGACGAACACCGGGGAGCTGTTTTTT CASTPAAGTNTGELFF
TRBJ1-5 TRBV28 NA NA TGTGCCAGCAGTTCGGGGACGGGGTACCAGCCCCAGCATTTT CASSSGTGYQPQHF
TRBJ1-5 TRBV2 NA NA TGTGCCAGCAGGCGAACCCCGCCCAGTAGCAATCAGCCCCAGCATTTT CASRRTPPSSNQPQHF
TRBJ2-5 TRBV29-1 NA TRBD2 TGCAGCGTTGAAATGGGACTAACCCAAGAGACCCAGTACTTC CSVEMGLTQETQYF
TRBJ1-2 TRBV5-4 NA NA TGTGCCAGCAGCTTCATGTCAGGGAGCTATGGCTACACCTTC CASSFMSGSYGYTF
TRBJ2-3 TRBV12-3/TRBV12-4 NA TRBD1 TGTGCCAGCAGTCAAGACAGGGAAGATACGCAGTATTTT CASSQDREDTQYF
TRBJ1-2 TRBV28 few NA TGTGCCAGCAGTTGGGTAGGGGCCAGGAGGGCAGCGATACTCAGATATGGCTACACCTTC CASSWVGARRAAILRYGYTF
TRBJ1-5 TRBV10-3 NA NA TGTGCCATCAGCCTGACGAAGATATCGACGCTCCGGGGTCAGCCCCAGCATTTT CAISLTKISTLRGQPQHF
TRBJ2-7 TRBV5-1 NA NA TGCGCCAGCAGCTTGCAGACTAGTTCCCACGAGCAGTACTTC CASSLQTSSHEQYF
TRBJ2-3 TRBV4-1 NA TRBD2 TGCGCCAGCAGCCAAGATCGGGCGGGAGGGATGACAGATACGCAGTATTTT CASSQDRAGGMTDTQYF
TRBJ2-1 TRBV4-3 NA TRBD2 TGCGCCAGCAGCCCGGGAGGGTCCAATGAGCAGTTCTTC CASSPGGSNEQFF
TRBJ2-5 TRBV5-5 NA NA TGTGCCAGCAGCCCGGCGGGGAGGAGACCAAACCAAGAGACCCAGTACTTC CASSPAGRRPNQETQYF
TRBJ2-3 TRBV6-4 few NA TGTGCCAGCAGTGAAGGGGATTCAGATACGCAGTATTTT CASSEGDSDTQYF
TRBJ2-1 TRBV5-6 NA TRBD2 TGTGCCAGCAGCTTGGCTCTAGCGGGGTACAATGAGCAGTTCTTC CASSLALAGYNEQFF
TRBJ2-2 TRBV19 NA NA TGTGCCAGTAGTATTAGCAGGAACACCGGGGAGCTGTTTTTT CASSISRNTGELFF